This T cell receptor (beta chain) was sequenced for a study of cytomegalovirus exposure and HLA in healthy donors. Study observations and caveats: Certain sequence variants were highly shared and formed a cluster, and this cluster was likely a sequencing artifact. Fewer N-insertions than the 666-donor mean were reportedly shown by an Asian-associated ancestry cluster in a later analysis. The study put around 180 TCR beta chains on its list as cytomegalovirus-associated.

The PCR made use of 60 Vbeta and 13 Jbeta primers. Libraries were prepared by immunoSEQ multiplex PCR; TCRdb keeps only in-frame clonotypes and omits some of them. The sample records under 200,000 clones, around 84% being singletons. In regard to this clone: The antigen is undetermined.

Although they were nominally healthy when sampled, donors likely had unrecorded immune exposures. The TCR was taken from a man aged 50-59 years in good health and CMV-seropositive. Sequencing used PBMCs.

Here the CDR3 reads CATSRGETGINQPQHF. DNA for the CDR3: TGTGCCACCAGCAGAGGAGAGACAGGCATCAATCAGCCCCAGCATTTT. The rearrangement joins TRBV15 to TRBJ1-5; a possible D gene is TRBD1 (6 bases). Trimming cost V 1 base and J 3 bases, with 13 bases left between them. CDR3 length: 16 residues. Germline V CDR1 and CDR2: LNHNV, YYDKDF (reference sequence).